A single sample is the source of the 10 T cell receptor beta chains below, sequenced in a study of cytomegalovirus exposure and HLA in healthy donors. Both 60 Vbeta primers and 13 Jbeta primers went into the PCR. Method: immunoSEQ multiplex PCR; TCRdb's copy keeps in-frame clones and lacks some. This sample has around 170,000 clones, with 81% found just once. The source material was PBMCs. The receptors were gathered from a man between 50 and 59 years old in good health and CMV-seronegative.

This clone appeared once. The chain joins TRBV5-1 to TRBJ1-2, with 9 bases that match TRBD1. There are 13 residues in the CDR3. Germline values: CDR1 SGHRS, CDR2 YFSETQ. J gave up 7 bases and V 2 bases, and 3 bases lay outside the gene matches. The CDR3 region has the DNA TGCGCCAGCAGCTTCGGGACAGGGTTTGGCTACACCTTC. Translation: CASSFGTGFGYTF.

This chain links TRBV9 with TRBJ1-3; TRBD1 is a possible D gene (5 bases). Germline V gene data show CDR1 as SGDLS and CDR2 as YYNGEE. This CDR3 comprises 14 residues. The V end lost 3 bases, the J end lost 4 bases, and 11 bases lay between the germline ends. CDR3 in DNA: TGTGCCAGCAGCGGCAGGGCTTCAGGAAACACCATATATTTT. Translated, it gives CASSGRASGNTIYF.

The genes are TRBV2 and TRBJ1-5, with D perhaps matching TRBD1 (5 bases). CDR3 size: 16 residues. CDR1 is SNHLY and CDR2 is FYNNEI in the germline V gene. The germline V and J ends were trimmed by 5 bases and 2 bases, with 16 bases remaining between them. CDR3 bases: TGTGCCAGCAGTAAGGAGGGACCGGGAGGCAATCAGCCCCAGCATTTT. Protein: CASSKEGPGGNQPQHF.

The chain employs TRBV14 and TRBJ2-7; the D gene is possibly TRBD2 (6 bases). Per germline, CDR1 SGHDN and CDR2 FVKESK. This CDR3 region has 15 residues. V was shortened by 1 base and J by 5 bases, with 15 bases between the two germline ends. The CDR3 DNA is TGTGCCAGCAGCCAAGCTCCGGGACTTAGGGACGAGCAGTACTTC. This sequence encodes CASSQAPGLRDEQYF. Using reference TRBV14 and TRBJ2-7 for the parts outside the CDR3, the full variable domain is EAGVTQFPSHSVIEKGQTVTLRCDPISGHDNLYWYRRVMGKEIKFLLHFVKESKQDESGMPNNRFLAERTGGTYSTLKVQPAELEDSGVYFCASSQAPGLRDEQYFGPGTRLTVT.

This clone was counted only a few times. This chain connects TRBV4-2 to TRBJ2-2; TRBD2 is a possible D gene (6 bases). Germline-derived CDR1 and CDR2 are LGHNA and YNFKEQ. V was clipped by 5 bases and J by 6 bases, with 13 bases between them. The CDR3 extends over 14 amino acids. This CDR3 is CASSLGSGAGELFF. CDR3 nucleotides: TGTGCCAGCAGCTTGGGGTCGGGGGCCGGGGAGCTGTTTTTT.

This clone was observed a handful of times. The chain uses TRBV15 and TRBJ1-6; 9 bases agree with TRBD1. The J segment lost 10 bases and the V segment lost 7 bases, leaving 11 bases of the junction unmatched. The germline V gene has CDR1 LNHNV and CDR2 YYDKDF (reference sequence). The CDR3 length is 15 residues. The CDR3 DNA sequence: TGTGCCACCACCCAACGGAGGGACAGGGAGTCACCCCTCCACTTT. It codes for CATTQRRDRESPLHF.

The genes are TRBV6-6 and TRBJ1-5; D remains unclear. Germline-derived CDR1 and CDR2 are MNHNY and SVGAGI (reference sequence). Trimming shortened V by 2 bases and J by 6 bases, and 5 bases separated the two germline ends. The CDR3 totals 12 residues. CDR3 DNA: TGTGCCAGCAGTTACGAGGGTCAGCCCCAGCATTTT. The encoded protein is CASSYEGQPQHF.

The chain employs TRBV29-1 and TRBJ2-6; no definite D call. With 5 bases removed from V and 1 base from J, the gap between germline ends came to 6 bases. The germline V gene has CDR1 SQVTM and CDR2 ANQGSEA. This CDR3 region has 13 residues. The CDR3 region has the DNA TGCAGCGTTTCCTCTTCTGGGGCCAACGTCCTGACTTTC. Residues: CSVSSSGANVLTF.

This clone turned up a few times. The chain couples TRBV7-6 to TRBJ2-7; tentatively, D is TRBD1 (6 bases). Germline CDR1 is SGHVS and CDR2 is FNYEAQ. V was shortened by 1 base and J by 1 base, with 11 bases between the two germline ends. The CDR3 runs to 15 residues. In DNA, the CDR3 is TGTGCCAGCAGCTTAGAGCAGGGGTTTTCCTACGAGCAGTACTTC. It is translated as CASSLEQGFSYEQYF.

V gene TRBV6-5 combines with J gene TRBJ1-2, with D possibly TRBD1 on 5 matching bases. Germline CDR1 MNHEY, CDR2 SVGAGI. Trimming took off 2 bases at V and 2 bases at J, with 9 bases between the two ends. This CDR3 has 14 amino acids. The CDR3 sequence is CASSYRQQNYGYTF. CDR3 DNA sequence: TGTGCCAGCAGTTACCGACAGCAGAACTATGGCTACACCTTC.